These T cell receptor beta chains were read from a single sample in a study of regulatory T cells in long-lasting Graves disease. TCRdb fed the multiplex PCR reads into MiXCR, producing one record per CDR3 protein. The sample carries nearly 350,000 distinct CDR3 sequences, about 20% recorded once. Sequenced material: peripheral blood mononuclear cells (PBMCs), taken when the disease was refractory, from a patient treated with antithyroid drugs. The receptors shown here come from a female donor with Graves disease. The CDR3 runs from the conserved cysteine through the conserved F or W. A D gene is named only where the DNA matches it firmly. Some rows have no size entry. The others give once, few or many, or a class for an expanded clone.

abundance	d_gene	v_gene	j_gene	CDR3nt	CDR3aa
few	-	TRBV29-1	TRBJ1-2	TGCAGCGTTCGCCCCGCCGAGGGCTATGGCTACACCTTC	CSVRPAEGYGYTF
-	-	TRBV15	TRBJ2-1	TGTGCCACTGTGGACACCCGCACCCTCTCCTACAATGAGCAGTTCTTC	CATVDTRTLSYNEQFF
-	-	TRBV28	TRBJ2-7	TGTGCCAGCTCCCTGGGGCTGGGAACGGGCTCCTACGAGCAGTACTTC	CASSLGLGTGSYEQYF
many	-	TRBV12-3/TRBV12-4	TRBJ1-1	TGTGCCAGCAGTTTAGCGCTAAGGAACACTGAAGCTTTCTTT	CASSLALRNTEAFF
many	-	TRBV27	TRBJ1-1	TGTGCCAGCAGTTTATCGCAGGGATGGGGAGGGGCTGAAGCTTTCTTT	CASSLSQGWGGAEAFF
-	TRBD2	TRBV14	TRBJ2-4	TGTGCCAGCAGCCCACTCCCGGGACTAGCGGGAGAGAGGGGGAACATTCGGTACTTC	CASSPLPGLAGERGNIRYF
-	TRBD2	TRBV19	TRBJ2-5	TGTGCCAGTAGTATCGGAGCGGGAGGGCCGAAAGAGACCCAGTACTTC	CASSIGAGGPKETQYF
-	-	TRBV27	TRBJ2-1	TGTGCCAGCAGTTTAGGGGGAGGCGGCCACAATGAGCAGTTCTTC	CASSLGGGGHNEQFF
few	TRBD1	TRBV30	TRBJ1-2	TGTGCCTGGAGTGCCCCGGGACAGGGTAGGAAGGGCTATGGCTACACCTTC	CAWSAPGQGRKGYGYTF
many	-	TRBV2	TRBJ2-7	TGTGCCAGCAGTGGTCTTCAGGGAACCTACGAGCAGTACTTC	CASSGLQGTYEQYF
-	-	TRBV19	TRBJ1-5	TGTGCCAGTAGATGGGAAAGTAGGGGAGGCAATCAGCCCCAGCATTTT	CASRWESRGGNQPQHF
-	-	TRBV12-3/TRBV12-4	TRBJ2-1	TGTGCCAGCAGTTACTCCTCGGGGCCCGATGAGCAGTTCTTC	CASSYSSGPDEQFF
few	-	TRBV30	TRBJ2-2	TGTGCCTGGACCCAAGCCGGGGAGCTGTTTTTT	CAWTQAGELFF
few	-	TRBV5-6	TRBJ2-7	TGTGCCAGCAGCTATACGGGGGTCTCCTACGAGCAGTACTTC	CASSYTGVSYEQYF
many	-	TRBV6-1	TRBJ1-5	TGTGCCAGCTCCACCGGGGCAGGGACCGCCTTCGTTGGTCAGCCCCAGCATTTT	CASSTGAGTAFVGQPQHF
many	-	TRBV27	TRBJ1-4	TGTGCCAGCAGTTCCACCCGCAGGGAAAAACTGTTTTTT	CASSSTRREKLFF
few	-	TRBV25-1	TRBJ1-6	TGTGCCAGCAGTGGTCGGACACCTTATAATTCACCCCTCCACTTT	CASSGRTPYNSPLHF
many	-	TRBV19	TRBJ2-5	TGTGCCAGTAGCTGGGGGACCGTCACATGGGAGACCCAGTACTTC	CASSWGTVTWETQYF
-	-	TRBV24-1	TRBJ2-2	TGTGCCACCAGATCGGGACTCCCAACCGGGGAGCTGTTTTTT	CATRSGLPTGELFF
once	-	TRBV12-5	TRBJ2-3	TGTGCTAGTGGTTTGGTACGAGATACGCAGTATTTT	CASGLVRDTQYF
many	TRBD2	TRBV7-2	TRBJ2-7	TGTGCCAGCAGCTTAACCCTGACTAGCGGATACTACGAGCAGTACTTC	CASSLTLTSGYYEQYF
many	-	TRBV28	TRBJ1-1	TGTGCCAGCAGTTCGGCAAGGGTAGCTTTCTTT	CASSSARVAFF
many	-	TRBV13	TRBJ2-7	TGTGCCAGCGCCCGGGGGTCTGAGAACGAGCAGTACTTC	CASARGSENEQYF
few	TRBD1	TRBV30	TRBJ1-2	TGTGCCTGGAGTGTACCCCGGACAGGGAACTATGGCTACACCTTC	CAWSVPRTGNYGYTF
few	-	TRBV4-3	TRBJ1-2	TGCGCCAGCAGCCAAGATTTTGCGTTATCTAACTATGGCTACACCTTC	CASSQDFALSNYGYTF
many	-	TRBV6-1	TRBJ1-1	TGTGCCAGCACTACACAGGGCTTGAACACTGAAGCTTTCTTT	CASTTQGLNTEAFF
-	-	TRBV25-1	TRBJ1-5	TGTGCCAGCAGTGATCCGCAGGGAAATCAGCCCCAGCATTTT	CASSDPQGNQPQHF
-	-	TRBV12-3/TRBV12-4	TRBJ1-6	TGTGCCAGCAGTTTTTTACAGACAGATTCACCCCTCCACTTT	CASSFLQTDSPLHF
many	TRBD1	TRBV6-1	TRBJ1-1	TGTGCCAGCAGTGAGGCAGGGGGTGGCACTGAAGCTTTCTTT	CASSEAGGGTEAFF
few	-	TRBV20-1	TRBJ2-5	TGCAGTGCTAGTGATTCCTACAAAGAGACCCAGTACTTC	CSASDSYKETQYF
many	-	TRBV28	TRBJ2-7	TGTGCCAGCAGTTTGTTACGGGACGAGCAGTACTTC	CASSLLRDEQYF
many	TRBD1	TRBV7-2	TRBJ2-6	TGTGCCAGCAGACCTACAGGGGCTGGGGCCAACGTCCTGACTTTC	CASRPTGAGANVLTF
-	-	TRBV7-3	TRBJ1-1	TGCGCCAGCAGCCAAGAGGATGGGCAGGGGATGGTTAGCACTGAAGCTTTCTTT	CASSQEDGQGMVSTEAFF
few	-	TRBV20-1	TRBJ1-2	TGCAGTGCTACTCGACAGGCCCGCTATGGCTACACCTTC	CSATRQARYGYTF
few	-	TRBV7-9	TRBJ2-5	TGTGCCAGCAGCGCCGGGGGCAGCGAGACCCAGTACTTC	CASSAGGSETQYF
few	TRBD1	TRBV12-3/TRBV12-4	TRBJ2-2	TGTGCCAGCAGCCCACAGGGGGCGATCACCGGGGAGCTGTTTTTT	CASSPQGAITGELFF
-	TRBD2	TRBV20-1	TRBJ2-7	TGCAGTGCTGGGACTAGCGGGAGGGCCCTCTCCTACGAGCAGTACTTC	CSAGTSGRALSYEQYF
few	-	TRBV6-1	TRBJ1-4	TGTGCCAGCAGCGGCGGAGAGACGACGGATAATGAAAAACTGTTTTTT	CASSGGETTDNEKLFF